This T cell receptor (beta chain) derives from a study of PD-L1 blockade in urothelial cancer. Study in general: About 90% of the 29 patients were men who had bladder-origin urothelial cancer. Chemotherapy regimens numbering 0 to 3 had been given to patients.

Time point: peripheral blood 6 weeks after treatment start. Individual patients had between 1 and 8 samples, taken pretreatment and on-treatment. Comment on this clone: Its antigen is unidentified.

Overall study results and limits: Greater 3-week expansion of tumor-associated blood clones was recorded for durable-benefit patients.

The repertoire was sequenced with immunoSEQ multiplex PCR; TCRdb's copy has only in-frame clones and lacks some. The top ten clones hold 0.85% to 0.9% of a sample with about 76,000 clones, about 91% of them seen once. The CDR3 length is 14 residues. Looked up from germline, CDR1 is SGHTA and CDR2 is FQGNSA. V lost 0 bases to trimming and J lost 5 bases, with 8 bases between them. The source is a woman of 80 years or more with urothelial cancer. The specimen was PBMCs, collected around atezolizumab (anti-PD-L1) treatment. The genes are TRBV7-2 and TRBJ1-5; D is possibly TRBD1 (5 bases). CDR3 DNA sequence: TGTGCCAGCAGCTTAGCGGGAGGGGATCAGCCCCAGCATTTT. Its translation is CASSLAGGDQPQHF.